The clone carrying this TCR beta chain was counted once. The assay was immunoSEQ multiplex PCR, and TCRdb's table has in-frame clones only and misses some. The profile shows 210,000 or so clones, roughly nine tenths of them singletons. Categorization into cohorts depended on clinical history that participants reported. This CDR3 comprises 17 residues. This sample was included in a study of blood T cell repertoires in COVID-19. Study details: Sites in the United States, Italy and Spain provided acute and convalescent COVID-19 samples.

Sequenced material: PBMCs or T cells enriched from blood (not recorded which). The TCR comes from a woman aged 45-65 years in a cohort exposed to, infected with or recovered from COVID-19 (not recorded which). The gene calls are TRBV12-2 and TRBJ1-1; TRBD1, the table's D call, was not compared with the DNA. TRBV12-2 is termed a pseudogene. CDR3 loop: CASRLASGTGANTEAFF. In DNA form, the CDR3 reads TGTGCAAGTCGCTTAGCTTCTGGGACAGGGGCGAACACTGAAGCTTTCTTT.